This T cell receptor beta chain was captured by sequencing in a study of T cells in Graves' hyperthyroidism and ophthalmopathy. Study summary: Blood from the periphery was taken at initial diagnosis, before any treatment.

Exclusion of a patient resulted from uncontrolled infection, other autoimmune disease, pregnancy or lactation. Amplified regions were TCR beta CDR3 sequences from RNA transcripts. First-round RT-PCR targeting the TCR CDR3 was performed with the HTBI primer set. TCRdb independently ran MiXCR on the multiplex PCR reads; one entry per CDR3 protein. The sample contains 500,000 to 550,000 distinct CDR3 sequences, just under 20% of which appear only once. Findings and limits, study-wide: Expanded thyroid clonotypes (above 0.001) were mostly also found in blood. Using 13 V-J features, a model discriminated ophthalmopathy from stable hyperthyroidism.

Germline assignment: CDR1 DFQATT and CDR2 SNEGSKA (reference sequence). The CDR3 has 15 amino acids. In regard to this clonotype: The target antigen is unknown.

The chain has TRBV20-1 and TRBJ2-5, with 13 bases fitting TRBD2. This receptor was taken from a man aged 35-49 years with Graves' ophthalmopathy. The sample taken for sequencing was blood. Here the CDR3 reads CSPKGLAGARGTQYF. CDR3 bases: TGCAGCCCTAAAGGACTAGCGGGGGCCCGTGGGACCCAGTACTTC.